This T cell receptor (beta chain) was captured by sequencing in a study of T-cell reconstitution after alpha-beta-depleted transplantation in children. CDR1 and CDR2 (germline): SEHNR, FQNEAQ (reference sequence). Trimming cost V 3 bases and J 7 bases, with 12 bases left between them. The CDR3 is 13 amino acids. The TCRbeta library was prepared with unique molecular identifiers. One entry per CDR3 protein results from TCRdb running MiXCR on the PCR reads. The table lists about 540,000 distinct CDR3 sequences, approximately 20% of them singletons. This clonotype was detected a few times. This rearrangement joins TRBV7-9 to TRBJ1-2; no clear D gene. The TCR comes from a human donor who donated a stem cell graft to a child with acute lymphoblastic leukemia. Sequences were derived from PBMCs from the stem cell graft donor, sampled from the stem cell graft. The CDR3 DNA follows: TGTGCCAGCAGCTTCGGAACAGAGGGTGGCTACACCTTC. Protein sequence: CASSFGTEGGYTF.